This section outlines one T cell receptor (beta chain) sequence together with its context. Its antigen is currently unknown. The data are from a study of T cells in localized non-small cell lung cancer. Overall study results and limits: Tumor showed lower T cell clonality than uninvolved adjacent lung, where it was highest. Sequencing, confined to only one tumor region, leaves heterogeneity possible.

Clones were sequenced by immunoSEQ multiplex PCR, and TCRdb holds only the in-frame ones, with some missing. Of more than 20,000 clones in the sample, about 87% were seen once. This TCR came from a male donor aged 60 or over with stage I squamous cell lung carcinoma. The sequencing here drew on peripheral blood, taken before any cancer treatment.

In DNA, the CDR3 is TGCGCCAGCAGCTTGGCCAGCGGGGACACCGGGGAGCTGTTTTTT. Translating it yields CASSLASGDTGELFF. The chain links TRBV5-1 to TRBJ2-2; 7 bases match TRBD2. V lost 0 bases, J lost 3 bases, and 2 bases stayed unmatched. The CDR3 sequence is 15 residues long. Germline CDR1 is SGHRS and CDR2 is YFSETQ.